The 27 T cell receptor beta chains below come from one sample, sequenced in a study of technical replicates of blood from several donors. Libraries were prepared by immunoSEQ multiplex PCR; TCRdb keeps only in-frame clonotypes and omits some of them. The sample includes about 83,000 clones, 90% to 95% of them seen just once. The sample consisted of T cells isolated from PBMCs. The receptors here all came from a human donor in good health.

This chain connects TRBV10-3 to TRBJ2-1; D unclear. From germline, CDR1 is ENHRY and CDR2 SYGVKD. V shed 3 bases and J shed 6 bases, with 3 bases lying between them. The CDR3 extends over 11 amino acids. Written as DNA, the CDR3 is TGTGCCATCAGTGACCGCAATGAGCAGTTCTTC. It encodes CAISDRNEQFF.

This chain links TRBV7-9 with TRBJ1-1; no clear D. This CDR3 has 13 amino acids. CDR1 and CDR2 from the germline V gene are SEHNR and FQNEAQ (reference sequence). Trimming pared 2 bases from V and 2 bases from J, leaving 6 bases between. CDR3 coding DNA: TGTGCCAGCAGCTTAAAAAGCAACACTGAAGCTTTCTTT. Translation: CASSLKSNTEAFF.

The chain joins TRBV19 to TRBJ1-1; 7 bases match TRBD1. Looked up from germline, CDR1 is LNHDA and CDR2 is SQIVND (reference sequence). The V gene end was trimmed by 1 base and the J gene end by 1 base; junction bases not matched to a gene: 24. This CDR3 has 22 amino acids. CDR3 protein: CASSIVPMTGLVVIFSNTEAFF. In DNA, the CDR3 is TGTGCCAGTAGTATAGTGCCTATGACAGGGCTCGTGGTGATATTCTCGAACACTGAAGCTTTCTTT.

Note on this clone: Sequence at one end of the junction differs from germline and may be a read error. Other DNA sequences in the sample encode the same CDR3. V is TRBV2 and J is TRBJ1-5; 8 bases are shared with TRBD1. Per the germline V gene, CDR1 is SNHLY and CDR2 is FYNNEI. This CDR3 contains 14 residues. The CDR3 DNA sequence: TGCGCCAGCATGAGGACAGGGAACAATCAGCCCCAGCATTTT. It yields the protein CASMRTGNNQPQHF.

The J gene is TRBJ1-5, the V gene TRBV19; D uncertain. CDR1 and CDR2 from the germline V gene are LNHDA and SQIVND (reference sequence). This CDR3 region has 12 residues. With 4 bases removed from V and 3 bases from J, the gap between germline ends came to 4 bases. CDR3 sequence: CASSNNNQPQHF. The CDR3 DNA sequence: TGTGCCAGTAGTAACAACAATCAGCCCCAGCATTTT.

The rearrangement uses TRBV7-6 and TRBJ2-1, with 8 bases lining up with TRBD2. Germline V gene lookup returns CDR1 SGHVS and CDR2 FNYEAQ. J gave up 6 bases and V 5 bases, and 15 bases lay outside the gene matches. The CDR3 loop spans 17 amino acids. The CDR3 DNA sequence: TGTGCCAGCAGCCCCTCCGACGGCGGGGGGCCTTCCAATGAGCAGTTCTTC. Protein product: CASSPSDGGGPSNEQFF. Complete variable domain (other parts from reference TRBV7-6 and TRBJ2-1): GAGVSQSPRYKVTKRGQDVALRCDPISGHVSLYWYRQALGQGPEFLTYFNYEAQQDKSGLPNDRFSAERPEGSISTLTIQRTEQRDSAMYRCASSPSDGGGPSNEQFFGPGTRLTVL.

The V gene is TRBV7-2, the J gene TRBJ2-4; 7 positions agree with TRBD2. Germline values: CDR1 SGHTA, CDR2 FQGNSA. The ends lost 0 bases at V and 8 bases at J; junction bases unmatched: 10. The CDR3 has 16 amino acids. CDR3 in amino acids: CASSLAPAGVGDIQYF. CDR3 DNA: TGTGCCAGCAGCTTAGCGCCCGCGGGGGTCGGGGACATTCAGTACTTC.

The rearrangement joins TRBV9 to TRBJ2-5; TRBD2 matches 9 bases. V was clipped by 4 bases and J by 0 bases; unmatched bases: 7. The CDR3 is made up of 16 amino acids. Germline V lookup: CDR1 SGDLS, CDR2 YYNGEE. The CDR3 protein is CASSRGASGDQETQYF. The DNA for the CDR3 is TGTGCCAGCAGCCGGGGGGCTAGCGGGGACCAAGAGACCCAGTACTTC.

This chain links TRBV5-1 with TRBJ2-3, with TRBD2 identical over 10 bases. Germline CDR1 reads SGHRS; CDR2 reads YFSETQ. J was trimmed by 1 base and V by 4 bases; bases with no gene match: 6. This CDR3 comprises 16 residues. The CDR3 loop is CASSLGTSGGTDTQYF. CDR3 nucleotide sequence: TGCGCCAGCAGCCTGGGCACTAGCGGGGGCACAGATACGCAGTATTTT.

DNA of the CDR3: TGTGCCAGTAGTCCGACCGGGACTAGCGGGAGAGGAACAGATACGCAGTATTTT. It specifies CASSPTGTSGRGTDTQYF. The J gene is TRBJ2-3, the V gene TRBV19; 14 nucleotides agree with TRBD2. The V gene's germline CDR1 is LNHDA and CDR2 SQIVND (reference sequence). The CDR3 loop spans 18 amino acids. Trimming took 5 bases from V and 3 from J; bases not matched to a gene: 10.

V gene TRBV18 combines with J gene TRBJ2-7; TRBD2 agrees at 10 bases. V trimming: 3 bases; J trimming: 5 bases; junction bases outside the gene matches: 7. Germline values: CDR1 KGHSH, CDR2 LQKENI. CDR3 length equals 15 residues. The CDR3 loop is CASSPTGTSVNEQYF. DNA for the CDR3: TGTGCCAGCTCACCGACCGGGACTAGCGTAAACGAGCAGTACTTC.

The rearrangement links TRBV5-6 to TRBJ2-7; 7 bases are shared with TRBD1. CDR1 and CDR2 from the germline V gene are SGHDT and YYEEEE. With V trimmed by 4 bases and J by 3 bases, 10 bases remained unmatched. The length of the CDR3 is 15 residues. CDR3 nucleotides: TGTGCCAGCAGCCGCGACAGGGTTCGGAACTACGAGCAGTACTTC. Its translation: CASSRDRVRNYEQYF.

This clone came up once. V is TRBV10-3 and J is TRBJ2-3; D unresolved. Germline assignment: CDR1 ENHRY and CDR2 SYGVKD. Trimming pared 4 bases from V and 2 bases from J, leaving 10 bases between. This CDR3 has 14 amino acids. DNA for the CDR3: TGTGCCATCAGTGTTCGGGTTACCACAGATACGCAGTATTTT. Protein sequence: CAISVRVTTDTQYF.

This clone was picked up one time. J is TRBJ2-2 and V is TRBV7-9; no clear D. The germline V gene has CDR1 SEHNR and CDR2 FQNEAQ (reference sequence). V was cut by 7 bases and J by 5 bases, with 5 bases left in between. This CDR3 has 11 residues. CDR3 region: CASIHTGELFF. CDR3 bases: TGTGCCAGCATACATACCGGGGAGCTGTTTTTT.

This clone was seen more than once but under ten times. The genes are TRBV13 and TRBJ1-1, with TRBD1 identical over 8 bases. Unmatched junction bases numbered 3, after V lost 2 bases and J lost 1 base. The CDR3 contains 15 residues. Germline loops: CDR1 PRHDT, CDR2 FYEKMQ (reference sequence). The CDR3 reads CASSLFGTGNTEAFF. The CDR3 DNA reads as TGTGCCAGCAGCTTATTCGGGACAGGGAACACTGAAGCTTTCTTT.

V gene TRBV4-1 combines with J gene TRBJ2-7, with D possibly TRBD1 on 5 matching bases. Germline values: CDR1 MGHRA, CDR2 YSYEKL. V gave up 1 base and J gave up 1 base, with 14 bases separating them. This CDR3 spans 16 amino acids. CDR3 in amino acids: CASSQVPGIASYEQYF. For the CDR3, the DNA is TGCGCCAGCAGCCAAGTCCCAGGGATTGCGTCCTACGAGCAGTACTTC.

The chain is built from TRBV11-3 and TRBJ1-4; D remains ambiguous. Germline V CDR1 and CDR2: SGHNT, YENEEA. The CDR3 spans 12 residues. Trimming cost V 8 bases and J 5 bases, with 9 bases left between them. In DNA form, the CDR3 reads TGTGCCAGCTCCTCTCAGAATGAAAAACTGTTTTTT. Translating it yields CASSSQNEKLFF.

This chain connects TRBV28 to TRBJ1-3; no firm D call. Germline CDR1 reads MDHEN; CDR2 reads SYDVKM. V was cut by 3 bases and J by 2 bases, with 11 bases left in between. The CDR3 has 15 amino acids. The CDR3 coding sequence is TGTGCCAGCAGTTTTAGTCTAGCAGCTGGAAACACCATATATTTT. Its protein is CASSFSLAAGNTIYF.

The genes are TRBV29-1 and TRBJ1-1; D gene ambiguous. This CDR3 contains 12 residues. CDR1 is SQVTM, CDR2 ANQGSEA, per germline. The V gene lost 4 bases and the J gene lost 5 bases, with 11 bases spanning the gap. The CDR3 region has the DNA TGCAGCGTTGCAAACAGCGGGACTGAAGCTTTCTTT. Protein sequence: CSVANSGTEAFF.

This clone has just one count. The gene calls are TRBV19 and TRBJ2-1; D ambiguous. This CDR3 contains 17 residues. V was cut by 0 bases and J by 0 bases, with 12 bases left in between. Looked up from germline, CDR1 is LNHDA and CDR2 is SQIVND (reference sequence). In DNA, the CDR3 is TGTGCCAGTAGTATAGAAGATTTCACAAGCTCCTACAATGAGCAGTTCTTC. It yields the protein CASSIEDFTSSYNEQFF.

The J gene is TRBJ2-1, the V gene TRBV7-9, with D possibly matching TRBD1 (5 bases). The V end lost 0 bases, the J end lost 11 bases, and 8 bases lay between the germline ends. Germline V gene lookup returns CDR1 SEHNR and CDR2 FQNEAQ (reference sequence). CDR3 length equals 12 residues. The CDR3 protein is CASSLATGQQFF. CDR3 bases: TGTGCCAGCAGCTTAGCAACAGGCCAGCAGTTCTTC. Full variable domain (missing parts from reference TRBV7-9 and TRBJ2-1): DTGVSQNPRHKITKRGQNVTFRCDPISEHNRLYWYRQTLGQGPEFLTYFQNEAQLEKSRLLSDRFSAERPKGSFSTLEIQRTEQGDSAMYLCASSLATGQQFFGPGTRLTVL.

The V call is TRBV4-1, the J call TRBJ2-7; tentative D call: TRBD2 (5 bases). CDR1 and CDR2 (germline): MGHRA, YSYEKL. This CDR3 is 14 amino acids long. V dropped 0 bases and J dropped 2 bases, with 8 bases sitting between them. The CDR3 is CASSQEASTYEQYF. The CDR3 DNA is TGCGCCAGCAGCCAAGAAGCTAGCACCTACGAGCAGTACTTC.

The chain carries TRBV5-1 and TRBJ1-1; D may be TRBD1 (5 bases). Germline CDR1 and CDR2: SGHRS and YFSETQ. The CDR3 is 14 residues long. V lost 1 base, J lost 4 bases, and 11 bases lay in between. CDR3 protein: CASSLWVDSTEAFF. The CDR3 DNA follows: TGCGCCAGCAGCTTGTGGGTTGACAGCACTGAAGCTTTCTTT.

The chain carries TRBV30 and TRBJ2-7; D gene ambiguous. The ends were cut back, 3 bases at V and 3 bases at J, with 9 bases in the middle. CDR3 length equals 12 residues. In germline, CDR1 is GTSNPN, CDR2 SVGIG (reference sequence). The CDR3 nucleotides read TGTGCCTGGAGCTCTAACAGCTACGAGCAGTACTTC. Encoded protein: CAWSSNSYEQYF.

This clone was found once. The chain employs TRBV9 and TRBJ1-2; 10 nucleotides match TRBD1. V was clipped by 3 bases and J by 5 bases; unmatched bases: 4. Germline CDR1 is SGDLS and CDR2 is YYNGEE. This CDR3 is built from 14 residues. The CDR3 loop reads CASSARQGAYGYTF. CDR3 in DNA: TGTGCCAGCAGCGCAAGACAGGGGGCGTATGGCTACACCTTC.

The chain recombines TRBV7-9 with TRBJ2-2, with 9 positions matching TRBD2. The trim removed 0 bases at V and 3 bases at J, leaving 5 bases unmatched. The germline gives CDR1 SEHNR, CDR2 FQNEAQ (reference sequence). The CDR3 extends over 17 amino acids. CDR3 loop: CASSLATLAGDTGELFF. The CDR3 DNA reads as TGTGCCAGCAGCTTAGCGACCTTAGCGGGGGACACCGGGGAGCTGTTTTTT.

This chain links TRBV28 with TRBJ1-5, with a weak D call TRBD1 (5 bases). CDR1 is MDHEN and CDR2 is SYDVKM in the germline V gene. The CDR3 length is 16 residues. V lost 3 bases and J lost 0, with 12 bases in between. The CDR3 loop reads CASSLGGTYSNQPQHF. Written as DNA, the CDR3 is TGTGCCAGCAGTTTGGGGGGTACTTATAGCAATCAGCCCCAGCATTTT. Variable domain in full (rest from reference TRBV28 and TRBJ1-5): DVKVTQSSRYLVKRTGEKVFLECVQDMDHENMFWYRQDPGLGLRLIYFSYDVKMKEKGDIPEGYSVSREKKERFSLILESASTNQTSMYLCASSLGGTYSNQPQHFGDGTRLSIL.